This is a list of T cell receptor beta chains from one sample in a study of PD-L1 blockade in urothelial cancer. The data were produced by immunoSEQ multiplex PCR, yet TCRdb's version contains in-frame clones alone and is incomplete. The sample lists 33,000 or so clones; over 75% were seen once. The starting material was PBMCs, obtained around atezolizumab (anti-PD-L1) treatment. All receptors come from a man in his 70s with urothelial cancer. CDR3s leave out the opening cysteine and the closing phenylalanine or tryptophan.

j_gene | v_gene | CDR3aa
TRBJ2-5 | TRBV6-1 | ALGGLAGVETQY
TRBJ1-4 | TRBV6-6 | ASRTDGTPNEKLF
TRBJ2-1 | TRBV5-1 | ASSLEGTYSYNEQF
TRBJ2-3 | TRBV28 | ASSDSGRVKDTQY
TRBJ1-5 | TRBV4-1 | ASSQDSASNQPQH
TRBJ2-1 | TRBV7-9 | ASTPMGAPDNEQF
TRBJ2-1 | TRBV5-1 | ASSLEASGSYEQF
TRBJ2-7 | TRBV28 | ASRGQYEQY
TRBJ2-7 | TRBV7-9 | ASSESRGDEQY
TRBJ1-1 | TRBV19 | ASSARANRDRGNTEAF
TRBJ1-1 | TRBV6-1 | ASSEVAGLMNTEAF
TRBJ2-7 | TRBV4-3 | ASSQDRDRIYEQY
TRBJ2-2 | TRBV4-3 | ASSQELVDRGQGGELF
TRBJ1-1 | TRBV2 | ASSLRGHDTEAF
TRBJ2-5 | TRBV9 | ASSPSGVGETQY
TRBJ1-1 | TRBV5-1 | ASTAARDTEAF
TRBJ2-3 | TRBV4-1 | ASSQGRSSGRRMTDTQY
TRBJ2-7 | TRBV19 | ASSPGTGGPLPSEQY
TRBJ2-7 | TRBV4-2 | ASSPLRRTPAHEQY
TRBJ2-1 | TRBV27 | ASSLQGLFDEQF
TRBJ2-3 | TRBV5-6 | ASSLRSTSGSRSTQY
TRBJ1-1 | TRBV6-1 | ASRRGSNTEAF
TRBJ1-2 | TRBV5-6 | ASSPGLAGYT
TRBJ1-5 | TRBV28 | ASSTGGGQPQH
TRBJ1-2 | TRBV7-2 | ASSLARTGFYGYT
TRBJ1-2 | TRBV6-1 | ASSSDGDYGYT
TRBJ1-4 | TRBV7-9 | ASSLGGANEKLF